This T cell receptor (beta chain) was identified in a study of T cells in Graves' hyperthyroidism and ophthalmopathy. CDR1 and CDR2 (germline): SGHTA, FQGTGA. This CDR3 region has 15 residues. Unmatched junction bases numbered 6, after V lost 5 bases and J lost 1 base. This clonotype was detected many times. Amplification of TCR beta CDR3 regions was performed using RNA transcripts as template. In the first-round RT-PCR of the TCR CDR3, the HTBI primer set was used. MiXCR, applied by TCRdb to the multiplex PCR reads, yields one record per CDR3 protein. The sample has 620,000 or so distinct CDR3 sequences, 14% seen once; the top ten hold approximately 12%.

The receptor's source is a woman between 45 and 65 years old with Graves' ophthalmopathy. The specimen sequenced was blood. The chain links TRBV7-3 to TRBJ1-1; 8 nucleotides align to TRBD1. The CDR3 region is CASSLYGQGNTEAFF. In DNA form, the CDR3 reads TGTGCCAGCAGCCTCTATGGACAGGGGAACACTGAAGCTTTCTTT. The full variable domain, rest sourced from reference TRBV7-3 and TRBJ1-1, is GAGVSQTPSNKVTEKGKYVELRCDPISGHTALYWYRQSLGQGPEFLIYFQGTGAADDSGLPNDRFFAVRPEGSVSTLKIQRTERGDSAVYLCASSLYGQGNTEAFFGQGTRLTVV.